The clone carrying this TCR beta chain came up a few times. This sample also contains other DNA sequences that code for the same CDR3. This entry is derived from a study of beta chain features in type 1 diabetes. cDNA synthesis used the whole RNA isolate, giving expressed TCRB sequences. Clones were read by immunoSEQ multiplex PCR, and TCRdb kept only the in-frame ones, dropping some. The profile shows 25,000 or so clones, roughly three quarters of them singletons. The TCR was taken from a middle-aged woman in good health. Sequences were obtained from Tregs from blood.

The CDR3 DNA reads TGTGCCAGCAGTTACTCGAGGGGGAGCTCCTACGAGCAGTACTTC. It encodes CASSYSRGSSYEQYF. This chain links TRBV6-5 with TRBJ2-7; tentatively, D is TRBD1 (6 bases). The V gene lost 0 bases and the J gene lost 0 bases, with 9 bases spanning the gap. CDR3 length equals 15 residues. Germline V CDR1 and CDR2: MNHEY, SVGAGI.